The 13 T cell receptor beta chains in this list originate from one sample, sequenced in a study of cytomegalovirus exposure and HLA in healthy donors. Measured with immunoSEQ multiplex PCR; TCRdb has only the in-frame clones, and not every one. The sample has 150,000 to 200,000 clones, 85% seen once. The sequenced sample was PBMCs. The receptor set was obtained from a man under 40 in good health and CMV-seropositive.

This clone was counted a few times. This sequence joins TRBV29-1 and TRBJ2-3; TRBD2 might be the D (5 bases). This CDR3 spans 13 amino acids. The germline V gene has CDR1 SQVTM and CDR2 ANQGSEA. Trimming shortened V by 5 bases and J by 0 bases, and 9 bases separated the two germline ends. In DNA, the CDR3 is TGCAGCGTTCACGGGGTTAGCACAGATACGCAGTATTTT. The encoded protein is CSVHGVSTDTQYF.

The J gene is TRBJ1-2, the V gene TRBV19, with a tentative D call TRBD1 (5 bases). The CDR3 is made up of 12 amino acids. Trimming stripped 7 bases from V and 5 bases from J, with 11 bases between. Germline V CDR1 and CDR2: LNHDA, SQIVND (reference sequence). The CDR3 DNA reads as TGTGCCAGTACAGGGTGGATGTATGGCTACACCTTC. It specifies CASTGWMYGYTF. The complete variable domain, with remaining parts taken from reference TRBV19 and TRBJ1-2, reads DGGITQSPKYLFRKEGQNVTLSCEQNLNHDAMYWYRQDPGQGLRLIYYSQIVNDFQKGDIAEGYSVSREKKESFPLTVTSAQKNPTAFYLCASTGWMYGYTFGSGTRLTVV.

This chain connects TRBV11-2 to TRBJ2-7; TRBD1 is a possible D gene (5 bases). V lost 5 bases and J lost 3, with 11 bases in between. The CDR3 is 13 amino acids. The germline V gene encodes CDR1 SGHAT and CDR2 FQNNGV. The chain's CDR3 is CASSLRQFYEQYF. As DNA, the CDR3 is TGTGCCAGCAGCCTACGACAGTTCTACGAGCAGTACTTC.

The chain combines TRBV30 with TRBJ1-3; D possibly corresponds to TRBD1 (6 bases). This CDR3 comprises 15 residues. The ends were cut back, 0 bases at V and 1 base at J, with 10 bases in the middle. Germline lookup yields CDR1 GTSNPN and CDR2 SVGIG (reference sequence). The CDR3: CAWSVPRGSGNTIYF. CDR3 nucleotide sequence: TGTGCCTGGAGTGTACCGAGGGGGTCTGGAAACACCATATATTTT.

This clone was picked up a small number of times. The V and J genes are TRBV6-5 and TRBJ2-3, with D possibly matching TRBD2 (5 bases). CDR3 length: 14 amino acids. Germline values: CDR1 MNHEY, CDR2 SVGAGI. V lost 1 base and J 4 bases, leaving 9 bases between the germline ends. DNA for the CDR3: TGTGCCAGCAGTTACTACGGGGAAGCAGATACGCAGTATTTT. It is translated as CASSYYGEADTQYF.

As DNA, the CDR3 is TGTGCCAGTAGTATGGAACAGGGGGTTGTGTTCCAAGAGACCCAGTACTTC. This translates into CASSMEQGVVFQETQYF. The chain combines TRBV19 with TRBJ2-5; 8 nucleotides match TRBD1. V dropped 3 bases and J dropped 1; count of bases not matched to a gene: 10. CDR3 length: 17 residues. Germline V CDR1 and CDR2: LNHDA, SQIVND (reference sequence).

The chain couples TRBV6-6 to TRBJ2-3, with unresolved D. V lost 1 base to trimming and J lost 0 bases, with 11 bases between them. Looked up from germline, CDR1 is MNHNY and CDR2 is SVGAGI (reference sequence). The CDR3 length is 16 residues. CDR3 protein: CASSYFASGSTDTQYF. The CDR3 nucleotides are TGTGCCAGCAGTTACTTTGCGTCCGGGAGCACAGATACGCAGTATTTT.

The genes are TRBV7-2 and TRBJ2-2; D is perhaps TRBD2 (6 bases). CDR1 and CDR2 from the germline V gene are SGHTA and FQGNSA. V was trimmed by 5 bases and J by 6 bases, leaving 22 bases between them. The CDR3 runs 17 residues. Written as DNA, the CDR3 is TGTGCCAGCAGCCCCCAGACTAGGGGTCTGATGGCCGGGGAGCTGTTTTTT. Amino acids: CASSPQTRGLMAGELFF.

The chain couples TRBV21-1 to TRBJ2-1; the table's TRBD2 call for D was not verified on the DNA. TRBV21-1 is a pseudogene locus. This CDR3 comprises 12 residues. The CDR3 spells CARSCRYNEQFF. Here the CDR3 DNA reads TGCGCTCGAAGCTGCCGATACAATGAGCAGTTCTTC.

V gene TRBV6-5 combines with J gene TRBJ1-1; D is perhaps TRBD1 (5 bases). Germline V lookup: CDR1 MNHEY, CDR2 SVGAGI. CDR3 length: 15 residues. V gave up 0 bases and J gave up 0 bases, with 8 bases separating them. The CDR3 coding sequence is TGTGCCAGCAGTTACTCACCAGGGTTGAACACTGAAGCTTTCTTT. This codes for CASSYSPGLNTEAFF.

The chain carries TRBV6-5 and TRBJ1-6; unclear D gene. CDR1 and CDR2 (germline): MNHEY, SVGAGI. V gave up 7 bases and J gave up 9 bases, with 19 bases separating them. CDR3 size: 15 residues. The CDR3 DNA is TGTGCCAGCAATCAACGAGAGGGAGTAGGTTCACCCCTCCACTTT. As protein: CASNQREGVGSPLHF.

The chain combines TRBV30 with TRBJ2-1; 8 bases align to TRBD2. The CDR3 runs to 12 residues. V was clipped by 6 bases and J by 6 bases; unmatched bases: 4. CDR1 is GTSNPN and CDR2 is SVGIG in the germline V gene (reference sequence). CDR3 DNA: TGTGCCTGTTTAGCGGGGAGCAATGAGCAGTTCTTC. Its translation is CACLAGSNEQFF.

For this clone: Other DNA sequences of this sample code for an identical CDR3. The rearrangement uses TRBV27 and TRBJ1-1, with D maybe TRBD1 (5 bases). This CDR3 has 13 residues. The germline gives CDR1 MNHEY, CDR2 SMNVEV (reference sequence). V was clipped by 2 bases and J by 2 bases, with 6 bases between them. The DNA of the CDR3 is TGTGCCAGCAGTTTACAGGGTAACACTGAAGCTTTCTTT. It codes for CASSLQGNTEAFF.